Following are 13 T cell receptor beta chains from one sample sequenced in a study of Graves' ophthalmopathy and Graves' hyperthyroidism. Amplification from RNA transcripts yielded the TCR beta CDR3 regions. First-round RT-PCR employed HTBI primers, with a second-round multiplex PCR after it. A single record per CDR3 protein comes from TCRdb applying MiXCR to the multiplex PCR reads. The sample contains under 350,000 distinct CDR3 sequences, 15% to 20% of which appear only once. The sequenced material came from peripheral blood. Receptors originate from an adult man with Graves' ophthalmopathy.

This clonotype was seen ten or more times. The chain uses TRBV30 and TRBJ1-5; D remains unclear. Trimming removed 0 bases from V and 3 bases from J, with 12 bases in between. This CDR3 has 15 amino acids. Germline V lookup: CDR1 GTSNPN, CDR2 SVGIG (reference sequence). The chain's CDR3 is CAWSVGSRVNQPQHF. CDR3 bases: TGTGCCTGGAGTGTCGGTTCAAGAGTCAATCAGCCCCAGCATTTT.

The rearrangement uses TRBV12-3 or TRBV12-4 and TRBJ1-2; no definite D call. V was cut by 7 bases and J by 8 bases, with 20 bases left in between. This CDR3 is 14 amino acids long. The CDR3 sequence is CASNGSGSRRGYTF. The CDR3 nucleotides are TGTGCCAGCAACGGGTCGGGGAGCCGGCGAGGCTACACCTTC.

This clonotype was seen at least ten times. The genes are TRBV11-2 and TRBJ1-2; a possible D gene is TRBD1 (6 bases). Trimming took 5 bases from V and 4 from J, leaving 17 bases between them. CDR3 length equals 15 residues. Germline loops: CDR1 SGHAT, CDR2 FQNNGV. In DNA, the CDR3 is TGTGCCAGCAGCGCGTGGGGGCGGGGAGGCTATGGCTACACCTTC. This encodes CASSAWGRGGYGYTF.

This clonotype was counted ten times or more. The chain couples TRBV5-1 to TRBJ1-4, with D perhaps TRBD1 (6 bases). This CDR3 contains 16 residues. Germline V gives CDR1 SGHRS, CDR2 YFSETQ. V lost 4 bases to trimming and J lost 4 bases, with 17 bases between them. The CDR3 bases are TGCGCCAGCAGCCCCCTCCCAGGGGACGTTAATGAAAAACTGTTTTTT. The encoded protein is CASSPLPGDVNEKLFF.

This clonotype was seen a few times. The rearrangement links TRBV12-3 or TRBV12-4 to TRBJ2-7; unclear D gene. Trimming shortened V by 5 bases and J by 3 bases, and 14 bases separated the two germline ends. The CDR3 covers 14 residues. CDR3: CASSARRQVYEQYF. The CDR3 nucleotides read TGTGCCAGCAGTGCCCGCCGGCAGGTCTACGAGCAGTACTTC.

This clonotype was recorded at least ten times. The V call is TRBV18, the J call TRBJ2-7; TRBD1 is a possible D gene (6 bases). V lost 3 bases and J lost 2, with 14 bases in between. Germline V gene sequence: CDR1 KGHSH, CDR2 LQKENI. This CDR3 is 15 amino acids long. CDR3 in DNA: TGTGCCAGCTCACCCGGGACAAATCCCACCTACGAGCAGTACTTC. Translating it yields CASSPGTNPTYEQYF.

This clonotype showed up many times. In nucleotides, the CDR3 is TGTGCCTGGAGTGTACAAAGCACCGGGGAGCTGTTTTTT. Amino acid sequence: CAWSVQSTGELFF. V gene TRBV30 combines with J gene TRBJ2-2; D is unclear. Germline-derived CDR1 and CDR2 are GTSNPN and SVGIG (reference sequence). Trimming took off 0 bases at V and 4 bases at J, with 6 bases between the two ends. The length of the CDR3 is 13 residues.

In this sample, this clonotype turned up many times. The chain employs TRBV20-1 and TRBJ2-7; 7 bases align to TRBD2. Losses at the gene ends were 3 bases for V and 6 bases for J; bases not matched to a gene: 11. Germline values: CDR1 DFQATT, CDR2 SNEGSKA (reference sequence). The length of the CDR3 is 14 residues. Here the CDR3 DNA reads TGCAGTGCTAGGGCCGGGACTAACTCGGGCGAGCAGTACTTC. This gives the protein CSARAGTNSGEQYF.

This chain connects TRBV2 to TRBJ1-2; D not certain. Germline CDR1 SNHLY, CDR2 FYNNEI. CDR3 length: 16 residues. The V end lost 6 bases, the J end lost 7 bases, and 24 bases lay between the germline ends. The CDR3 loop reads CASSGIAVGREFGYTF. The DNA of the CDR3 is TGTGCCAGCAGCGGTATTGCGGTCGGGAGGGAGTTTGGCTACACCTTC.

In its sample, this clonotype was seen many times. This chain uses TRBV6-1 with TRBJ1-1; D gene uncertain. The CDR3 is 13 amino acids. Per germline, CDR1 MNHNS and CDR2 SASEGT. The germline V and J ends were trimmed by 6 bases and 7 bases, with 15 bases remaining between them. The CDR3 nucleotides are TGTGCCAGCAGCGGTGGAAAGGGTGTTGAAGCTTTCTTT. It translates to CASSGGKGVEAFF.

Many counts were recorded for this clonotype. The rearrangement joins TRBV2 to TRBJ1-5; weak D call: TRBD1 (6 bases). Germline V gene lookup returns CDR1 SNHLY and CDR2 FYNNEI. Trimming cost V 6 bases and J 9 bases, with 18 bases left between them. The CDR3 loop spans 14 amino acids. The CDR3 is CASRGVQGTMPQHF. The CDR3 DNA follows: TGTGCCAGCAGGGGGGTTCAGGGGACGATGCCCCAGCATTTT.

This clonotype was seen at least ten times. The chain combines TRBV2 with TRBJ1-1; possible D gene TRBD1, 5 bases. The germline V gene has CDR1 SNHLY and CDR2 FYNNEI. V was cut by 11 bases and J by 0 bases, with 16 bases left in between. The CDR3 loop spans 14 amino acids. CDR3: CAGHFVGVNTEAFF. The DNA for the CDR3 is TGTGCCGGACACTTCGTGGGGGTGAACACTGAAGCTTTCTTT. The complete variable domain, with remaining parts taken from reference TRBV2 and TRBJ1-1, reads EPEVTQTPSHQVTQMGQEVILRCVPISNHLYFYWYRQILGQKVEFLVSFYNNEISEKSEIFDDQFSVERPDGSNFTLKIRSTKLEDSAMYFCAGHFVGVNTEAFFGQGTRLTVV.

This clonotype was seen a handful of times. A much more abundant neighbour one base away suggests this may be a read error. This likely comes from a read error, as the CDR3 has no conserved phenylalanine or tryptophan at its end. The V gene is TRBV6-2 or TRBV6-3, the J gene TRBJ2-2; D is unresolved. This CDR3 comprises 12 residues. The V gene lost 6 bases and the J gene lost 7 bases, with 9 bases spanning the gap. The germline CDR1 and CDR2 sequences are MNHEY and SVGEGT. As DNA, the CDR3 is TGTGCCAGCAGGGCGGACCGCGGGGAGCTGTTTCTT. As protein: CASRADRGELFL.